Listed here are 24 T cell receptor beta chains from one sample, sequenced in a study of blood T cell repertoires in COVID-19. TCRdb's copy holds only in-frame clones and misses some; the assay was immunoSEQ multiplex PCR. The sample holds approximately 300,000 clones, around 83% seen once. Sequenced sample: peripheral blood. The receptors come from a woman between 45 and 65 years old with acute or convalescent COVID-19.

This clone showed up just once. The chain joins TRBV11-2 to TRBJ2-6; perhaps TRBD2 as D (5 bases). Germline V gene data show CDR1 as SGHAT and CDR2 as FQNNGV. Trimming took 4 bases from V and 0 from J, leaving 10 bases between them. The length of the CDR3 is 16 residues. The chain's CDR3 is CASSSGSSSGANVLTF. The CDR3 DNA is TGTGCCAGCAGCTCGGGGTCTTCCTCTGGGGCCAACGTCCTGACTTTC.

The chain uses TRBV30 and TRBJ1-1; 10 nucleotides agree with TRBD1. The CDR3 totals 14 residues. Germline V gives CDR1 GTSNPN, CDR2 SVGIG (reference sequence). V trimming: 5 bases; J trimming: 1 base; junction bases outside the gene matches: 4. The CDR3 nucleotides are TGTGCCTGGGACAGGGGGCGGTGGAACACTGAAGCTTTCTTT. Protein: CAWDRGRWNTEAFF. Together with reference TRBV30 and TRBJ1-1, the CDR3 gives the full variable domain: SQTIHQWPATLVQPVGSPLSLECTVEGTSNPNLYWYRQAAGRGLQLLFYSVGIGQISSEVPQNLSASRPQDRQFILSSKKLLLSDSGFYLCAWDRGRWNTEAFFGQGTRLTVV.

V is TRBV6-2 or TRBV6-3 and J is TRBJ2-3; possibly TRBD1 or TRBD2 for D (6 bases each). This CDR3 is 14 amino acids long. The V gene lost 6 bases and the J gene lost 0 bases, with 10 bases spanning the gap. Germline assignment: CDR1 MNHEY and CDR2 SVGEGT. In DNA, the CDR3 is TGTGCCAGCAGCGGGGGCGGGAGCACAGATACGCAGTATTTT. Protein: CASSGGGSTDTQYF.

V and J are TRBV6-5 and TRBJ2-1; a possible D gene is TRBD2 (5 bases). Trimming cost V 2 bases and J 7 bases, with 6 bases left between them. The CDR3 sequence is 12 residues long. Germline lookup yields CDR1 MNHEY and CDR2 SVGAGI. CDR3 region: CASSYTGNEQFF. CDR3 sequence (DNA): TGTGCCAGCAGTTACACGGGAAATGAGCAGTTCTTC.

The chain has TRBV7-2 and TRBJ1-1; D is perhaps TRBD1 (6 bases). Germline values: CDR1 SGHTA, CDR2 FQGNSA. This CDR3 has 15 amino acids. V was pared by 7 bases and J by 1 base, with 16 bases between. CDR3 sequence (DNA): TGTGCCAGCAACTTCGGGGGAGGGGGGAACACTGAAGCTTTCTTT. It translates to CASNFGGGGNTEAFF.

This clone was detected once. This chain uses TRBV7-9 with TRBJ2-2; D unclear. Trimming removed 5 bases at V and 2 bases at J, with 6 bases between. This CDR3 contains 13 residues. Germline V CDR1 and CDR2: SEHNR, FQNEAQ (reference sequence). For the CDR3, the DNA is TGTGCCAGCAGCCCTTCCAACACCGGGGAGCTGTTTTTT. Translated: CASSPSNTGELFF.

Here the CDR3 reads CASSPGDRGNSPLHF. The CDR3 DNA is TGTGCCAGCAGCCCAGGGGACAGGGGTAATTCACCCCTCCACTTT. This rearrangement joins TRBV3-1 (or the pseudogene TRBV3-2) to TRBJ1-6; 10 positions agree with TRBD1. The CDR3 contains 15 residues. Per the germline V gene, CDR1 is LGHDT and CDR2 is YNNKEL (reference sequence). V lost 4 bases and J lost 6; bases outside the gene matches: 3.

The CDR3 is CASMRDREGQETQYF. In nucleotides, the CDR3 is TGTGCCAGCATGCGGGACAGGGAAGGCCAAGAGACCCAGTACTTC. V is TRBV21-1 and J is TRBJ2-5; TRBD1 reflects the table's D call only, with no check against the DNA. TRBV21-1 is a pseudogene locus. The CDR3 runs 15 residues.

The chain couples TRBV30 to TRBJ2-5; the D gene is possibly TRBD1 (6 bases). The V gene lost 5 bases and the J gene lost 4 bases, with 17 bases spanning the gap. The CDR3 is 14 amino acids. CDR1 is GTSNPN, CDR2 SVGIG, per germline (reference sequence). Here the CDR3 reads CAWASGTPAETQYF. For the CDR3, the DNA is TGTGCCTGGGCCTCCGGGACACCGGCAGAGACCCAGTACTTC.

This chain connects TRBV24-1 to TRBJ1-5; 7 bases fit TRBD1. J lost 1 base, V lost 6 bases, and 11 bases had no gene match. From germline, CDR1 is KGHDR and CDR2 SFDVKD. The CDR3 extends over 17 amino acids. CDR3 sequence reads: CATSFLGQNYSNQPQHF. The CDR3 region has the DNA TGTGCCACCAGTTTTTTGGGACAGAACTACAGCAATCAGCCCCAGCATTTT.

CDR3 region: CATERESGADTQYF. CDR3 in DNA: TGTGCCACCGAGCGGGAGTCTGGGGCAGATACGCAGTATTTT. The rearrangement uses TRBV10-3 and TRBJ2-3, with 8 bases lining up with TRBD2. Looked up from germline, CDR1 is ENHRY and CDR2 is SYGVKD. This CDR3 has 14 amino acids. Losses at the gene ends were 10 bases for V and 4 bases for J; bases not matched to a gene: 10.

The chain combines TRBV7-2 with TRBJ2-1, with TRBD2 as a possible D gene (7 bases). Trimming pared 5 bases from V and 3 bases from J, leaving 11 bases between. CDR1 is SGHTA, CDR2 FQGNSA, per germline. The CDR3 is made up of 14 amino acids. CDR3 nucleotides: TGTGCCAGCAGCCTAGGGGGGGTCTACAATGAGCAGTTCTTC. Encoded protein: CASSLGGVYNEQFF.

The rearrangement uses TRBV5-1 and TRBJ2-5; 11 nucleotides line up with TRBD1. V was pared by 0 bases and J by 1 base, with 2 bases of the junction left unmatched. CDR1 is SGHRS and CDR2 is YFSETQ in the germline V gene. This CDR3 is built from 16 residues. CDR3 sequence (DNA): TGCGCCAGCAGCTTGGACGGGACAGGGGGCCAAGAGACCCAGTACTTC. It translates to CASSLDGTGGQETQYF.

This clone showed up just once. The DNA of the CDR3 is TGCGCCAGCAGCTTTCTGCGACAGGGACAAGAGACCCAGTACTTC. Residues: CASSFLRQGQETQYF. The chain has TRBV5-1 and TRBJ2-5; TRBD1 agrees at 7 bases. J gave up 2 bases and V 2 bases, and 6 bases lay outside the gene matches. In germline, CDR1 is SGHRS, CDR2 YFSETQ. This CDR3 is 15 amino acids long.

V and J are TRBV2 and TRBJ2-2; the D gene is possibly TRBD1 (5 bases). The CDR3 sequence is 12 residues long. V was shortened by 10 bases and J by 6 bases, with 12 bases between the two germline ends. Looked up from germline, CDR1 is SNHLY and CDR2 is FYNNEI. CDR3 sequence: CATQGRSGELFF. The CDR3 nucleotides are TGTGCCACCCAGGGAAGGTCCGGGGAGCTGTTTTTT.

The rearrangement joins TRBV27 to TRBJ2-3; 8 nucleotides match TRBD2. Germline V gene lookup returns CDR1 MNHEY and CDR2 SMNVEV (reference sequence). The CDR3 runs to 17 residues. The trim removed 6 bases at V and 2 bases at J, leaving 13 bases unmatched. CDR3 residues: CASSSLPRLAPTDTQYF. The CDR3 coding sequence is TGTGCCAGCAGCTCCCTACCCCGACTAGCGCCCACAGATACGCAGTATTTT.

This clone was counted a few times. The rearrangement links TRBV12-3 or TRBV12-4 to TRBJ1-2; no clear D gene. The V and J ends lost 10 bases and 8 bases respectively, with 20 bases between them. This CDR3 has 13 amino acids. CDR3 DNA sequence: TGTGCCACCCACCCAGGAACCCGGCACGGCTACACCTTC. Its protein product is CATHPGTRHGYTF.

The chain has TRBV3-1 (or the pseudogene TRBV3-2) and TRBJ2-3; TRBD1 matches 11 bases. Unmatched junction bases numbered 4, after V lost 4 bases and J lost 1 base. This CDR3 region has 16 residues. Germline CDR1 is LGHDT and CDR2 is YNNKEL (reference sequence). The CDR3 DNA reads as TGTGCCAGCAGCCGAGGACAGGGGGCCGGCACAGATACGCAGTATTTT. Residues: CASSRGQGAGTDTQYF.

The chain links TRBV9 to TRBJ2-2; 12 positions agree with TRBD2. Germline V lookup: CDR1 SGDLS, CDR2 YYNGEE. Trimming cost V 4 bases and J 7 bases; bases outside gene matches: 8. This CDR3 contains 16 residues. This CDR3 is CASSFRLAGEGGELFF. CDR3 nucleotide sequence: TGTGCCAGCAGCTTTCGACTAGCGGGAGAGGGCGGGGAGCTGTTTTTT.

In regard to this clone: Additional DNA sequences in this sample encode the identical CDR3. The chain couples TRBV19 to TRBJ1-1; D remains unclear. Looked up from germline, CDR1 is LNHDA and CDR2 is SQIVND (reference sequence). V was trimmed by 3 bases and J by 4 bases, leaving 9 bases between them. The CDR3 has 13 amino acids. The CDR3 sequence is CASSINRGTEAFF. CDR3 coding DNA: TGTGCCAGTAGTATTAACCGCGGCACTGAAGCTTTCTTT.

The rearrangement links TRBV18 to TRBJ1-4, with 8 positions matching TRBD1. V lost 3 bases, J lost 4 bases, and 7 bases stayed unmatched. Germline V gene lookup returns CDR1 KGHSH and CDR2 LQKENI. The CDR3 contains 16 residues. The CDR3 sequence: CASSPPRTGHNEKLFF. CDR3 in DNA: TGTGCCAGCTCACCCCCACGGACAGGGCATAATGAAAAACTGTTTTTT.

The chain joins TRBV11-2 to TRBJ1-2; D gene uncertain. CDR3 size: 15 residues. CDR1 is SGHAT and CDR2 is FQNNGV in the germline V gene. Trimming left V 4 bases short and J 2 bases short, with 14 bases between. CDR3 sequence: CASSSTGWPNYGYTF. The CDR3 DNA sequence: TGTGCCAGCAGCTCGACTGGGTGGCCCAACTATGGCTACACCTTC.

The genes are TRBV7-2 and TRBJ2-1; 10 bases line up with TRBD2. Germline CDR1 is SGHTA and CDR2 is FQGNSA. The CDR3 has 15 amino acids. The junction had 9 bases not matched to a gene; V was cut back by 4 bases and J by 9 bases. CDR3 nucleotide sequence: TGTGCCAGCAGCTCCCAAGCGGGAGGGAACGGTGAGCAGTTCTTC. Translated: CASSSQAGGNGEQFF.

The genes are TRBV27 and TRBJ1-2; 9 bases match TRBD1. J was trimmed by 8 bases and V by 7 bases; bases with no gene match: 17. Germline loops: CDR1 MNHEY, CDR2 SMNVEV (reference sequence). The CDR3 is made up of 16 amino acids. In DNA, the CDR3 is TGTGCCAGCAAGACAGTCACAGGGGGCGCAGGATGGGGCTACACCTTC. Translation gives CASKTVTGGAGWGYTF.